The 15 T cell receptor beta chains listed next were all sequenced from one sample in a study of blood T cell repertoires in COVID-19. The assay was immunoSEQ multiplex PCR, and TCRdb's table has in-frame clones only and misses some. The sample yields tens of thousands of clones, more than 75% seen once. The specimen sequenced was peripheral blood. These receptors came from a woman aged 60-75 years with acute or convalescent COVID-19.

V usage is TRBV30 and J usage is TRBJ1-2; possible D gene TRBD1, 5 bases. Germline-derived CDR1 and CDR2 are GTSNPN and SVGIG (reference sequence). V shed 1 base and J shed 6 bases, with 21 bases lying between them. The CDR3 runs to 16 residues. In DNA, the CDR3 is TGTGCCTGGAGTGGGGGGGAGAGGGTGTTGTATGATGGCTACACCTTC. Protein: CAWSGGERVLYDGYTF.

The CDR3 nucleotides are TGTGCCAGCAGCCACTCATCTAGCCTCACCTTCTACGAGCAGTACTTC. Protein: CASSHSSSLTFYEQYF. V gene TRBV7-9 combines with J gene TRBJ2-7, with D perhaps matching TRBD2 (5 bases). The CDR3 loop spans 16 amino acids. The V end lost 5 bases, the J end lost 3 bases, and 20 bases lay between the germline ends. CDR1 and CDR2 from the germline V gene are SEHNR and FQNEAQ (reference sequence). Filled out from reference TRBV7-9 and TRBJ2-7, the complete variable domain reads DTGVSQNPRHKITKRGQNVTFRCDPISEHNRLYWYRQTLGQGPEFLTYFQNEAQLEKSRLLSDRFSAERPKGSFSTLEIQRTEQGDSAMYLCASSHSSSLTFYEQYFGPGTRLTVT.

This clone has only a few counts. The rearrangement links TRBV2 to TRBJ1-2; D is ambiguous. Germline assignment: CDR1 SNHLY and CDR2 FYNNEI. This CDR3 is built from 12 residues. Trimming pared 4 bases from V and 4 bases from J, leaving 7 bases between. CDR3: CASSAGIYGYTF. In nucleotides, the CDR3 is TGTGCCAGCAGTGCGGGGATCTATGGCTACACCTTC.

V usage is TRBV5-1 and J usage is TRBJ2-1, with 15 nucleotides matching TRBD2. The CDR3 has 20 residues. Germline CDR1 SGHRS, CDR2 YFSETQ. Unmatched junction bases numbered 7, after V lost 0 bases and J lost 0 bases. CDR3 in amino acids: CASSLAGTSGGPSSYNEQFF. Written as DNA, the CDR3 is TGCGCCAGCAGCTTGGCCGGGACTAGCGGGGGGCCCAGCTCCTACAATGAGCAGTTCTTC.

This chain links TRBV19 with TRBJ2-2; the D gene is possibly TRBD1 (5 bases). V lost 2 bases to trimming and J lost 3 bases, with 13 bases between them. This CDR3 region has 16 residues. Germline CDR1 is LNHDA and CDR2 is SQIVND (reference sequence). The CDR3 protein is CASSISQQVDTGELFF. CDR3 DNA sequence: TGTGCCAGTAGTATATCTCAACAGGTGGACACCGGGGAGCTGTTTTTT.

The CDR3 region is CATNSGGNYNEQFF. CDR3 coding DNA: TGTGCCACCAATAGCGGGGGCAACTACAATGAGCAGTTCTTC. The chain uses TRBV2 and TRBJ2-1, with 9 bases that match TRBD2. The CDR3 loop spans 14 amino acids. Per germline, CDR1 SNHLY and CDR2 FYNNEI. With V trimmed by 10 bases and J by 3 bases, 7 bases remained unmatched.

The DNA for the CDR3 is TGTGCCAGCAGCTATCGACAGGGGGACAGCGAGCAGTACTTC. Its translation: CASSYRQGDSEQYF. This sequence joins TRBV5-5 and TRBJ2-7; TRBD1 agrees at 9 bases. Germline values: CDR1 SGHKS, CDR2 YYEKEE (reference sequence). V was pared by 3 bases and J by 6 bases, with 7 bases of the junction left unmatched. The CDR3 length is 14 residues.

This sequence joins TRBV18 and TRBJ2-7; D gene uncertain. V was pared by 3 bases and J by 7 bases, with 7 bases between. CDR1 and CDR2 (germline): KGHSH, LQKENI. This CDR3 comprises 11 residues. In DNA, the CDR3 is TGTGCCAGCTCACCCCAACAGGAGCAGTACTTC. It encodes CASSPQQEQYF.

The chain joins TRBV2 to TRBJ2-3; perhaps TRBD2 as D (6 bases). Germline CDR1 reads SNHLY; CDR2 reads FYNNEI. The V gene lost 3 bases and the J gene lost 5 bases, with 12 bases spanning the gap. The CDR3 sequence is 14 residues long. The CDR3 loop reads CASSEGGRGDTQYF. The CDR3 nucleotides read TGTGCCAGCAGTGAGGGGGGTCGGGGAGATACGCAGTATTTT.

The rearrangement links TRBV6-2 or TRBV6-3 to TRBJ1-5, with D possibly being TRBD1 (5 bases). Trimming left V 2 bases short and J 3 bases short, with 8 bases between. Germline V gene data show CDR1 as MNHEY and CDR2 as SVGEGT. CDR3 length: 14 residues. The CDR3 DNA follows: TGTGCCAGCAGTTACACGACAGTCAATCAGCCCCAGCATTTT. Protein product: CASSYTTVNQPQHF.

This chain links TRBV18 with TRBJ2-2; 7 bases agree with TRBD1. CDR3 size: 16 residues. J lost 2 bases, V lost 4 bases, and 7 bases had no gene match. CDR1 is KGHSH and CDR2 is LQKENI in the germline V gene. CDR3 loop: CASSLDRDVNTGELFF. The CDR3 DNA reads as TGTGCCAGCTCACTTGACAGGGATGTTAACACCGGGGAGCTGTTTTTT.

This clone was seen at least ten times. The chain combines TRBV3-1 (or the pseudogene TRBV3-2) with TRBJ1-2; D perhaps matches TRBD1 (6 bases). This CDR3 has 12 amino acids. Germline V CDR1 and CDR2: LGHDT, YNNKEL (reference sequence). The germline V and J ends were trimmed by 0 bases and 10 bases, with 9 bases remaining between them. CDR3 residues: CASSQDGGFYTF. The CDR3 DNA reads as TGTGCCAGCAGCCAAGATGGGGGCTTCTACACCTTC.

CDR3 in DNA: TGTGCCAGTAGTATGAACCGGCCAGGGGATCAGCCCCAGCATTTT. Its protein is CASSMNRPGDQPQHF. The rearrangement uses TRBV19 and TRBJ1-5, with D tentatively TRBD1 (6 bases). Germline lookup yields CDR1 LNHDA and CDR2 SQIVND (reference sequence). The CDR3 is made up of 15 amino acids. V lost 3 bases, J lost 5 bases, and 14 bases lay in between.

J is TRBJ1-3 and V is TRBV5-5, with D perhaps TRBD1 (5 bases). Germline V gives CDR1 SGHKS, CDR2 YYEKEE (reference sequence). V dropped 1 base and J dropped 2 bases, with 10 bases sitting between them. CDR3 size: 15 residues. CDR3 amino acids: CASSLIPGPGNTIYF. CDR3 nucleotides: TGTGCCAGCAGCTTGATACCAGGGCCTGGAAACACCATATATTTT.

This chain joins TRBV9 and TRBJ2-3, with no clear D. Germline V CDR1 and CDR2: SGDLS, YYNGEE. The germline V and J ends were trimmed by 3 bases and 2 bases, with 13 bases remaining between them. The CDR3 sequence is 15 residues long. The CDR3: CASSGRLLNTDTQYF. In DNA form, the CDR3 reads TGTGCCAGCAGCGGCCGACTCCTCAACACAGATACGCAGTATTTT.